Shown below are 12 T cell receptor beta chains from a single sample sequenced in a study of OX40 agonist ivuxolimab in advanced cancers. Library preparation was by the immunoSEQ multiplex PCR assay. The table comes from immuneACCESS by way of TCRdb, which keeps in-frame sequences with V and J called. Part of the clones is missing from these tables; in studies checked, under half for an unresolved V gene and the rest for unknown reasons. Within this sample are 60,000 or so clones, with just under 85% of them counted one time only. Roughly 3.5% of the sample is taken by the ten largest. Sequenced here: CD4+ or CD8+ T cells sorted from blood, sampled in a trial of the OX40 agonist ivuxolimab. These receptors were collected from an adult with an advanced solid tumor such as melanoma, head and neck, liver or kidney cancer.

The V call is TRBV7-2, the J call TRBJ2-5; 7 nucleotides line up with TRBD1. There are 14 residues in the CDR3. V lost 4 bases and J lost 3; bases outside the gene matches: 5. Looked up from germline, CDR1 is SGHTA and CDR2 is FQGNSA. CDR3 nucleotides: TGTGCCAGCAGCTCGGGACAGCGCGAAGAGACCCAGTACTTC. Protein product: CASSSGQREETQYF.

The CDR3, as DNA: TGTGCTATGGCCCCCCTAGGATACAATGAGCAGTTCTTC. Translation gives CAMAPLGYNEQFF. The rearrangement uses TRBV12-5 and TRBJ2-1; the D is unclear. V was shortened by 10 bases and J by 4 bases, with 14 bases between the two germline ends. The CDR3 is 13 amino acids. The V gene's germline CDR1 is LGHNT and CDR2 FRNRAP. The entire variable domain, with the rest obtained from reference TRBV12-5 and TRBJ2-1, is as follows: DARVTQTPRHKVTEMGQEVTMRCQPILGHNTVFWYRQTMMQGLELLAYFRNRAPLDDSGMPKDRFSAEMPDATLATLKIQPSEPRDSAVYFCAMAPLGYNEQFFGPGTRLTVL.

There are a few counts of this clone. CDR3 protein: CAWSDSGATNTGELFF. CDR3 bases: TGTGCCTGGAGTGACTCGGGGGCCACAAACACCGGGGAGCTGTTTTTT. This chain connects TRBV30 to TRBJ2-2; D could derive from TRBD1 or TRBD2 (6 bases each). This CDR3 comprises 16 residues. Germline loops: CDR1 GTSNPN, CDR2 SVGIG (reference sequence). Deletions cut 1 base from V and 2 bases from J, with 14 bases between.

The V gene is TRBV7-3, the J gene TRBJ2-1; 9 positions agree with TRBD2. Trimming at V came to 0 bases and at J to 6 bases, leaving 3 bases not matched to a gene. CDR3 length: 15 residues. The germline CDR1 and CDR2 sequences are SGHTA and FQGTGA. The CDR3 here is CASSLTWREGNEQFF. The CDR3 bases are TGTGCCAGCAGCTTAACCTGGCGGGAGGGCAATGAGCAGTTCTTC.

The table lists this clone with a count of one. The chain is built from TRBV4-1 and TRBJ1-1; D perhaps matches TRBD1 (6 bases). The CDR3 covers 14 residues. Trimming shortened V by 5 bases and J by 5 bases, and 15 bases separated the two germline ends. Germline CDR1 is MGHRA and CDR2 is YSYEKL. CDR3 loop: CASSGPLRGTEAFF. CDR3 DNA: TGCGCCAGCAGCGGTCCCCTCAGGGGAACTGAAGCTTTCTTT.

V is TRBV19 and J is TRBJ2-1; 8 bases are a match to TRBD1. Germline trimming cut 2 bases from V and 8 bases from J; bases unmatched to any gene: 5. The CDR3 has 14 amino acids. The germline V gene has CDR1 LNHDA and CDR2 SQIVND (reference sequence). The chain's CDR3 is CASSISTGVHEQFF. The CDR3 nucleotides read TGTGCCAGTAGTATATCGACAGGGGTGCATGAGCAGTTCTTC.

CDR3 protein: CASSPLGGASGYTF. CDR3 coding DNA: TGTGCCAGTAGTCCCTTGGGGGGGGCCAGTGGCTACACCTTC. The genes are TRBV19 and TRBJ1-2, with D perhaps matching TRBD1 (6 bases). V lost 5 bases and J 7 bases, leaving 17 bases between the germline ends. CDR3 length: 14 residues. Germline CDR1 LNHDA, CDR2 SQIVND (reference sequence). Variable domain in full (rest from reference TRBV19 and TRBJ1-2): DGGITQSPKYLFRKEGQNVTLSCEQNLNHDAMYWYRQDPGQGLRLIYYSQIVNDFQKGDIAEGYSVSREKKESFPLTVTSAQKNPTAFYLCASSPLGGASGYTFGSGTRLTVV.

DNA for the CDR3: TGTGCCAGCAGCCCTCTCGAGGCGAACACTGAAGCTTTCTTT. This translates into CASSPLEANTEAFF. The V call is TRBV4-2, the J call TRBJ1-1; D is uncertain. The ends were cut back, 4 bases at V and 1 base at J, with 10 bases in the middle. Germline V gene sequence: CDR1 LGHNA, CDR2 YNFKEQ. The CDR3 sequence is 14 residues long.

This sequence joins TRBV7-8 and TRBJ2-3, with D hard to call. The length of the CDR3 is 13 residues. CDR1 SGHVS and CDR2 FQNEAQ come from the germline V gene. V was cut by 1 base and J by 6 bases, with 8 bases left in between. The CDR3 spells CASSLVLADTQYF. The CDR3 DNA follows: TGTGCCAGCAGCTTAGTATTGGCGGATACGCAGTATTTT.

This rearrangement joins TRBV9 to TRBJ2-1; D is tentatively TRBD1 or TRBD2 (6 bases each). The CDR3 length is 12 residues. In germline, CDR1 is SGDLS, CDR2 YYNGEE. V was pared by 2 bases and J by 12 bases, with 12 bases between. As DNA, the CDR3 is TGTGCCAGCAGCGTGGCCGGGGGCGGGCAGTTCTTC. Its protein is CASSVAGGGQFF.

This clone was seen once. DNA for the CDR3: TGTGCCAGCTCACCTCCAACCACAGATACGCAGTATTTT. It codes for CASSPPTTDTQYF. V and J are TRBV18 and TRBJ2-3; D not resolved. Germline-derived CDR1 and CDR2 are KGHSH and LQKENI. This CDR3 has 13 residues. V lost 3 bases and J 2 bases, leaving 6 bases between the germline ends.

This rearrangement joins TRBV7-9 to TRBJ2-5; possibly TRBD1 or TRBD2 for D (5 bases each). The length of the CDR3 is 14 residues. Germline V gene lookup returns CDR1 SEHNR and CDR2 FQNEAQ (reference sequence). V dropped 5 bases and J dropped 0 bases, with 10 bases sitting between them. This chain's CDR3 is CASSRGRYQETQYF. In nucleotides, the CDR3 is TGTGCCAGCAGCCGGGGACGGTACCAAGAGACCCAGTACTTC.